This is a list of T cell receptor beta chains from one sample in a study of cytomegalovirus exposure and HLA in healthy donors. Method: immunoSEQ multiplex PCR; TCRdb's copy keeps in-frame clones and lacks some. The table has approximately 210,000 clones, roughly 83% seen once; the top ten hold 1.5% to 2%. The sequencing input was PBMCs. The origin of the receptors is a woman between 45 and 60 years old in good health and CMV-seronegative. The CDR3 runs from the conserved cysteine through the conserved F or W. The D gene is left open where the match is weak. Some rows have no size entry. The others give once, few or many, or a class for an expanded clone.

CDR3 length | clone size | J gene | D gene | V gene | CDR3 protein | CDR3 DNA
12 | NA | TRBJ1-2 | TRBD1 | TRBV7-2 | CASSLLDRGHTF | TGTGCCAGCAGCTTACTGGACAGGGGACACACCTTC
14 | NA | TRBJ1-1 | NA | TRBV7-9 | CASSLGQVYTEAFF | TGTGCCAGCAGCTTAGGGCAGGTGTACACTGAAGCTTTCTTT
15 | NA | TRBJ2-1 | TRBD2 | TRBV10-2 | CASLKGLADYNEQFF | TGCGCCAGCCTTAAGGGACTAGCGGACTACAATGAGCAGTTCTTC
15 | NA | TRBJ2-3 | TRBD2 | TRBV11-2 | CASSLGGYSTDTQYF | TGTGCCAGCAGCTTGGGGGGGTATAGCACAGATACGCAGTATTTT
14 | NA | TRBJ1-5 | TRBD1 | TRBV6-1 | CASRYDRERQPQHF | TGTGCCAGCAGATACGACAGGGAACGTCAGCCCCAGCATTTT
18 | NA | TRBJ2-2 | TRBD2 | TRBV4-3 | CASSQAEGSGSYTGELFF | TGCGCCAGCAGCCAAGCCGAGGGAAGCGGGAGTTACACCGGGGAGCTGTTTTTT
18 | NA | TRBJ2-3 | NA | TRBV11-2 | CASSLVSLGTGSTDTQYF | TGTGCCAGCAGCCTAGTGAGTTTGGGGACTGGATCCACAGATACGCAGTATTTT
13 | NA | TRBJ2-1 | TRBD2 | TRBV29-1 | CSPLTSGSNEQFF | TGCAGCCCCCTGACTAGCGGGAGTAATGAGCAGTTCTTC
14 | NA | TRBJ2-7 | NA | TRBV18 | CASSPQGQGYEQYF | TGTGCCAGCTCACCACAAGGTCAGGGCTACGAGCAGTACTTC
15 | NA | TRBJ1-3 | NA | TRBV7-6 | CASSLAQAIGNTIYF | TGTGCCAGCAGCTTAGCACAGGCTATCGGAAACACCATATATTTT
15 | NA | TRBJ2-4 | NA | TRBV19 | CASSIEFLAKNIQYF | TGTGCCAGTAGTATCGAGTTTCTAGCCAAAAACATTCAGTACTTC
15 | NA | TRBJ2-3 | TRBD1 | TRBV11-2 | CASSLGTGGSLTQYF | TGTGCCAGCAGCTTAGGGACAGGGGGCTCCCTTACGCAGTATTTT
12 | NA | TRBJ2-7 | NA | TRBV29-1 | CSVEGRAYEQYF | TGCAGCGTTGAGGGCAGAGCCTACGAGCAGTACTTC
16 | many | TRBJ1-5 | NA | TRBV25-1 | CASSDRGSDNNQPQHF | TGTGCCAGCAGTGATAGAGGTTCGGATAACAATCAGCCCCAGCATTTT
14 | NA | TRBJ2-3 | NA | TRBV9 | CASSPRGWADTQYF | TGTGCCAGCAGCCCCCGCGGATGGGCAGATACGCAGTATTTT
16 | NA | TRBJ2-1 | NA | TRBV9 | CASSYRRDSSYNEQFF | TGTGCCAGCAGCTACCGCCGGGACTCATCCTACAATGAGCAGTTCTTC
13 | NA | TRBJ1-1 | NA | TRBV4-1 | CASSFGQYGEAFF | TGCGCCAGCAGCTTCGGACAGTACGGTGAAGCTTTCTTT
16 | NA | TRBJ2-5 | NA | TRBV7-2 | CASSLKEGRNQETQYF | TGTGCCAGCAGCTTAAAGGAGGGACGGAATCAAGAGACCCAGTACTTC
15 | NA | TRBJ1-2 | TRBD1 | TRBV7-8 | CASSLGQGADYGYTF | TGTGCCAGCAGCTTAGGGCAGGGGGCCGACTATGGCTACACCTTC
13 | NA | TRBJ1-1 | NA | TRBV7-7 | CASSLAGNTEAFF | TGTGCTAGCAGCTTAGCCGGGAACACTGAAGCTTTCTTT
15 | once | TRBJ1-1 | NA | TRBV4-1 | CASSQDVSRNTEAFF | TGCGCCAGCAGCCAAGATGTGTCCAGGAACACTGAAGCTTTCTTT
13 | few | TRBJ2-7 | NA | TRBV28 | CASSFSSSYEQYF | TGTGCCAGCAGTTTCTCTAGCTCCTACGAGCAGTACTTC
12 | NA | TRBJ1-2 | TRBD1 | TRBV4-3 | CASSLDRVGYTF | TGCGCCAGCAGCCTGGACAGGGTTGGCTACACCTTC
8 | NA | TRBJ2-7 | NA | TRBV21-1 | CASSDTYF | TGTGCCAGCAGCGATACATACTTC
14 | NA | TRBJ2-7 | NA | TRBV5-1 | CASSLVQGVYEQYF | TGCGCCAGCAGCTTGGTACAGGGAGTCTACGAGCAGTACTTC
14 | NA | TRBJ2-2 | NA | TRBV7-2 | CASRRTTNTGELFF | TGTGCCAGCAGACGGACTACGAACACCGGGGAGCTGTTTTTT
16 | NA | TRBJ1-2 | TRBD1 | TRBV4-3 | CASSPLGPTGFFGYTF | TGCGCCAGCAGCCCGCTAGGACCGACAGGGTTCTTTGGCTACACCTTC
15 | NA | TRBJ2-5 | TRBD2 | TRBV7-2 | CASSRRTSEGETQYF | TGTGCCAGCAGCCGTCGGACTAGCGAGGGAGAGACCCAGTACTTC
13 | NA | TRBJ2-7 | NA | TRBV5-4 | CASSQMAGYEQYF | TGTGCCAGCAGCCAAATGGCGGGGTACGAGCAGTACTTC
15 | once | TRBJ2-7 | TRBD2 | TRBV28 | CASSLSGTNSYEQYF | TGTGCCAGCAGTTTGTCCGGGACTAATTCCTACGAGCAGTACTTC
15 | NA | TRBJ2-5 | NA | TRBV9 | CASSVTGGVGETQYF | TGTGCCAGCAGCGTTACAGGTGGGGTTGGAGAGACCCAGTACTTC
17 | NA | TRBJ2-2 | TRBD1 | TRBV18 | CASSPQTGAANTGELFF | TGTGCCAGCTCACCTCAAACAGGGGCTGCGAACACCGGGGAGCTGTTTTTT
14 | NA | TRBJ2-1 | NA | TRBV5-1 | CASSLGGEYNEQFF | TGCGCCAGCAGCTTGGGTGGAGAGTACAATGAGCAGTTCTTC
16 | NA | TRBJ2-4 | TRBD2 | TRBV7-9 | CASSSSGGAGLNIQYF | TGTGCCAGCAGCTCTAGCGGGGGGGCCGGCCTAAACATTCAGTACTTC
12 | NA | TRBJ2-7 | TRBD2 | TRBV28 | CASSLLREPPYF | TGTGCCAGCAGTTTATTGCGGGAGCCTCCTTACTTC
14 | NA | TRBJ2-7 | NA | TRBV2 | CASSDRGVLYEQYF | TGTGCCAGCAGTGACAGGGGGGTTCTCTACGAGCAGTACTTC
15 | once | TRBJ2-7 | NA | TRBV18 | CASSPWQGSSYEQYF | TGTGCCAGCTCACCATGGCAGGGGAGCTCCTACGAGCAGTACTTC